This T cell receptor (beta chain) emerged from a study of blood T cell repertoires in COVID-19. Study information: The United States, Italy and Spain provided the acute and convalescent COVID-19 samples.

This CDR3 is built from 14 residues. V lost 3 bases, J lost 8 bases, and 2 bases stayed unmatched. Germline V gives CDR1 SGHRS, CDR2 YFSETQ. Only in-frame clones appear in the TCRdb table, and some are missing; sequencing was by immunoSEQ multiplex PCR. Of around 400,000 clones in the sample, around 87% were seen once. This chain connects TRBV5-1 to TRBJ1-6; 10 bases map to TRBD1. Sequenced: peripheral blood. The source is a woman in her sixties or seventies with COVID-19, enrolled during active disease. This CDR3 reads CASSYGTGDSPLHF. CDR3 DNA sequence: TGCGCCAGCAGCTACGGGACAGGGGATTCACCCCTCCACTTT.